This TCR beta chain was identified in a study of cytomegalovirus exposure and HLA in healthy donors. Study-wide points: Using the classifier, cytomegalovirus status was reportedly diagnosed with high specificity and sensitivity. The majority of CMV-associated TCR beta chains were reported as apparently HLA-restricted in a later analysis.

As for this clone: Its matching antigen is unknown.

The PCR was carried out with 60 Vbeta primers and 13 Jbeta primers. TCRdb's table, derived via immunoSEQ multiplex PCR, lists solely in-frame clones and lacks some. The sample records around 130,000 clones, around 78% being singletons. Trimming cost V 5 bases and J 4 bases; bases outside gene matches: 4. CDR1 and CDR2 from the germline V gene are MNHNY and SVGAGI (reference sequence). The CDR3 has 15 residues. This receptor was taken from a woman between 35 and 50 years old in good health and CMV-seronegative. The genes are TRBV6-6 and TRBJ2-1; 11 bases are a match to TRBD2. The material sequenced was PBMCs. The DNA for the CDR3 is TGTGCCAGCAGTACACGACTAGCGGGGTACAATGAGCAGTTCTTC. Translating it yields CASSTRLAGYNEQFF.